One and the same sample provided the 24 T cell receptor beta chains below, sequenced in a study of graft-versus-host responses after intestinal transplantation. Generated by immunoSEQ multiplex PCR, the TCRdb table keeps only in-frame clones and is missing some. In the table there are over 65,000 clones, approximately 89% of which are singletons. These TCRs are of unknown antigen specificity. Sequencing was performed on unstimulated CD8+ T cells sorted from spleen or lymph node cells, taken before transplant. All receptors come from a human donor who was the organ donor for an intestinal transplant.

The J gene is TRBJ1-5, the V gene TRBV30; TRBD1 is a possible D gene (6 bases). The CDR3 is made up of 14 amino acids. With 4 bases removed from V and 8 bases from J, the gap between germline ends came to 18 bases. Per the germline V gene, CDR1 is GTSNPN and CDR2 is SVGIG (reference sequence). CDR3 DNA: TGTGCCTGGAACCCAACAGGGTTGGGTGAGCCCCAGCATTTT. Translated: CAWNPTGLGEPQHF.

The V gene is TRBV6-4, the J gene TRBJ2-2; no firm D call. Trimming removed 3 bases at V and 1 base at J, with 6 bases between. Germline loops: CDR1 MRHNA, CDR2 SNTAGT. This CDR3 comprises 14 residues. CDR3 DNA sequence: TGTGCCAGCAGTGAAGATGGGAACACCGGGGAGCTGTTTTTT. Translation gives CASSEDGNTGELFF.

This chain connects TRBV28 to TRBJ1-2, with D possibly TRBD1 on 6 matching bases. With 4 bases removed from V and 3 bases from J, the gap between germline ends came to 15 bases. The CDR3 loop spans 15 amino acids. Germline V gives CDR1 MDHEN, CDR2 SYDVKM. CDR3 residues: CASSSPRGLDYGYTF. CDR3 nucleotides: TGTGCCAGCAGTTCACCCAGGGGATTGGACTATGGCTACACCTTC.

V gene TRBV5-6 combines with J gene TRBJ1-4; D unclear. V was shortened by 4 bases and J by 11 bases, with 15 bases between the two germline ends. This CDR3 region has 13 residues. Germline V CDR1 and CDR2: SGHDT, YYEEEE. The CDR3 region has the DNA TGTGCCAGCAGCCCCCTGGGTGGGCGGAAACTGTTTTTT. Its protein is CASSPLGGRKLFF.

This chain connects TRBV7-3 to TRBJ1-1; D is uncertain. The CDR3 is 12 amino acids. The ends were cut back, 5 bases at V and 4 bases at J, with 8 bases in the middle. Germline V gene data show CDR1 as SGHTA and CDR2 as FQGTGA. In nucleotides, the CDR3 is TGTGCCAGCAGCGCTACCACCACTGAAGCTTTCTTT. Its protein product is CASSATTTEAFF.

The chain is built from TRBV9 and TRBJ2-1; possible D gene TRBD2, 6 bases. There are 16 residues in the CDR3. Trimming removed 4 bases from V and 0 bases from J, with 14 bases in between. Germline V CDR1 and CDR2: SGDLS, YYNGEE. CDR3 amino acids: CASSPPRGSSYNEQFF. Here the CDR3 DNA reads TGTGCCAGCAGCCCCCCCCGGGGGAGCTCCTACAATGAGCAGTTCTTC.

The J gene is TRBJ2-5, the V gene TRBV7-2; TRBD1 matches at 9 bases. V lost 4 bases and J lost 4; bases outside the gene matches: 7. There are 15 residues in the CDR3. Per the germline V gene, CDR1 is SGHTA and CDR2 is FQGNSA. CDR3: CASSYRGRGGETQYF. CDR3 in DNA: TGTGCCAGCAGCTACAGGGGGCGAGGGGGAGAGACCCAGTACTTC.

This chain links TRBV5-6 with TRBJ2-1; D not certain. CDR1 and CDR2 from the germline V gene are SGHDT and YYEEEE. The CDR3 runs 15 residues. The ends were cut back, 2 bases at V and 8 bases at J, with 17 bases in the middle. This chain's CDR3 is CASSFGQLVIDEQFF. Written as DNA, the CDR3 is TGTGCCAGCAGCTTCGGGCAGTTGGTCATCGATGAGCAGTTCTTC.

V gene TRBV5-4 combines with J gene TRBJ1-2; perhaps TRBD1 as D (5 bases). V lost 1 base and J lost 5, with 18 bases in between. CDR3 length equals 16 residues. CDR1 is SGHNT, CDR2 YYREEE, per germline (reference sequence). CDR3 sequence: CASSLWTGPPEYGYTF. The DNA for the CDR3 is TGTGCCAGCAGCTTGTGGACGGGACCTCCCGAGTATGGCTACACCTTC.

The V call is TRBV27, the J call TRBJ1-1; D gene ambiguous. The CDR3 sequence is 10 residues long. V was cut by 8 bases and J by 2 bases, with 3 bases left in between. Germline V lookup: CDR1 MNHEY, CDR2 SMNVEV (reference sequence). The CDR3 DNA reads TGTGCCAGCGGAAACACTGAAGCTTTCTTT. Its protein is CASGNTEAFF.

This chain joins TRBV7-2 and TRBJ2-1; no clear D gene. Germline V gene lookup returns CDR1 SGHTA and CDR2 FQGNSA. The V end lost 3 bases, the J end lost 6 bases, and 6 bases lay between the germline ends. The CDR3 consists of 12 residues. DNA of the CDR3: TGTGCCAGCAGCTTTGGTATCAATGAGCAGTTCTTC. It translates to CASSFGINEQFF. Complete variable domain (other parts from reference TRBV7-2 and TRBJ2-1): GAGVSQSPSNKVTEKGKDVELRCDPISGHTALYWYRQSLGQGLEFLIYFQGNSAPDKSGLPSDRFSAERTGGSVSTLTIQRTQQEDSAVYLCASSFGINEQFFGPGTRLTVL.

V gene TRBV6-5 combines with J gene TRBJ1-5, with D perhaps matching TRBD1 (5 bases). This CDR3 is 13 amino acids long. V lost 2 bases, J lost 5 bases, and 7 bases lay in between. Germline V lookup: CDR1 MNHEY, CDR2 SVGAGI. The DNA for the CDR3 is TGTGCCAGCAGTTACAGGGGCGATCAGCCCCAGCATTTT. It translates to CASSYRGDQPQHF.

The chain combines TRBV27 with TRBJ1-5; no clear D gene. Germline assignment: CDR1 MNHEY and CDR2 SMNVEV (reference sequence). The germline V and J ends were trimmed by 0 bases and 5 bases, with 5 bases remaining between them. This CDR3 has 13 residues. CDR3 nucleotide sequence: TGTGCCAGCAGTTTATCAGGGTATCAGCCCCAGCATTTT. It codes for CASSLSGYQPQHF.

This sequence joins TRBV27 and TRBJ2-1; perhaps TRBD2 as D (6 bases). Trimming left V 6 bases short and J 9 bases short, with 21 bases between. Germline CDR1 reads MNHEY; CDR2 reads SMNVEV (reference sequence). This CDR3 is 15 amino acids long. CDR3 DNA: TGTGCCAGCAGACGTATAAACCGGGGGATATCTGAGCAGTTCTTC. It encodes CASRRINRGISEQFF.

The chain couples TRBV10-2 to TRBJ2-7; D might be TRBD2 (6 bases). Germline V gene data show CDR1 as WSHSY and CDR2 as SAAADI. This CDR3 is 14 amino acids long. V dropped 8 bases and J dropped 4 bases, with 18 bases sitting between them. CDR3 in DNA: TGCGCCAGCGGGGCTGAGGGAGGACATTACGAGCAGTACTTC. Amino acids: CASGAEGGHYEQYF.

The V gene is TRBV27, the J gene TRBJ2-5; D uncertain. The DNA end is a closer match to TRBJ2-7, so the J assignment may be wrong. Per the germline V gene, CDR1 is MNHEY and CDR2 is SMNVEV (reference sequence). This CDR3 is 14 amino acids long. The CDR3 loop is CASSLAPPTYEQYF. Written as DNA, the CDR3 is TGTGCCAGCAGTCTCGCCCCTCCGACCTACGAGCAGTACTTC.

The chain uses TRBV6-5 and TRBJ2-7; unclear D gene. Germline V gene data show CDR1 as MNHEY and CDR2 as SVGAGI. Trimming left V 0 bases short and J 3 bases short, with 6 bases between. This CDR3 spans 13 amino acids. The DNA of the CDR3 is TGTGCCAGCAGTTACTCTGACTTCTACGAGCAGTACTTC. This translates into CASSYSDFYEQYF.

The chain uses TRBV4-1 and TRBJ1-5, with 9 bases aligning to TRBD1. From germline, CDR1 is MGHRA and CDR2 YSYEKL. This CDR3 contains 14 residues. Trimming cost V 1 base and J 5 bases; bases outside gene matches: 0. CDR3 nucleotide sequence: TGCGCCAGCAGCCAAGGGACAGGGGATCAGCCCCAGCATTTT. Its protein product is CASSQGTGDQPQHF.

The chain joins TRBV5-1 to TRBJ2-7, with 12 positions matching TRBD2. Per germline, CDR1 SGHRS and CDR2 YFSETQ. The CDR3 consists of 15 residues. V lost 5 bases and J lost 6; bases outside the gene matches: 9. CDR3 DNA sequence: TGCGCCAGCAGTCTACAGACTAGCGGGAGTTCCGAGCAGTACTTC. It is translated as CASSLQTSGSSEQYF.

J is TRBJ1-1 and V is TRBV10-3; no clear D. Germline V CDR1 and CDR2: ENHRY, SYGVKD. The CDR3 has 13 amino acids. V was trimmed by 3 bases and J by 2 bases, leaving 7 bases between them. CDR3 residues: CAISETENTEAFF. The CDR3 nucleotides are TGTGCCATCAGTGAAACGGAAAACACTGAAGCTTTCTTT.

The V call is TRBV4-1, the J call TRBJ1-5; unclear D gene. The CDR3 is made up of 16 amino acids. Between the trimmed V and J ends, which lost 1 base and 5 bases, there was a span of 15 bases. CDR1 is MGHRA and CDR2 is YSYEKL in the germline V gene. DNA for the CDR3: TGCGCCAGCAGCCAAGCGACCTGGGATAGGGATCAGCCCCAGCATTTT. Protein: CASSQATWDRDQPQHF.

The CDR3, as DNA: TGTGCCAGCAGTCCTAGCGGGGAGGGGAACTCCTACGAGCAGTACTTC. Translation gives CASSPSGEGNSYEQYF. The chain combines TRBV27 with TRBJ2-7, with 9 bases lining up with TRBD2. The V gene's germline CDR1 is MNHEY and CDR2 SMNVEV (reference sequence). The CDR3 spans 16 residues. V was pared by 5 bases and J by 0 bases, with 8 bases of the junction left unmatched.

V is TRBV27 and J is TRBJ2-5; TRBD1 agrees at 11 bases. The better agreement between TRBJ2-7 and the DNA end casts doubt on the J call. The CDR3 extends over 14 amino acids. Germline CDR1 and CDR2: MNHEY and SMNVEV (reference sequence). As DNA, the CDR3 is TGTGCCAGCAGCCCAGGGACAGGGGGCTACGAGCAGTACTTC. Protein: CASSPGTGGYEQYF.

CDR3 sequence reads: CASSPSTQTGDQPQHF. The CDR3 region has the DNA TGTGCCAGCAGCCCATCCACTCAGACAGGGGATCAGCCCCAGCATTTT. The V gene is TRBV5-8, the J gene TRBJ1-5; 8 bases agree with TRBD1. The V and J ends lost 4 bases and 5 bases, in that order; junction bases with no gene match: 11. The CDR3 is 16 residues long. CDR1 is SGHTS and CDR2 is YDEGEE in the germline V gene.